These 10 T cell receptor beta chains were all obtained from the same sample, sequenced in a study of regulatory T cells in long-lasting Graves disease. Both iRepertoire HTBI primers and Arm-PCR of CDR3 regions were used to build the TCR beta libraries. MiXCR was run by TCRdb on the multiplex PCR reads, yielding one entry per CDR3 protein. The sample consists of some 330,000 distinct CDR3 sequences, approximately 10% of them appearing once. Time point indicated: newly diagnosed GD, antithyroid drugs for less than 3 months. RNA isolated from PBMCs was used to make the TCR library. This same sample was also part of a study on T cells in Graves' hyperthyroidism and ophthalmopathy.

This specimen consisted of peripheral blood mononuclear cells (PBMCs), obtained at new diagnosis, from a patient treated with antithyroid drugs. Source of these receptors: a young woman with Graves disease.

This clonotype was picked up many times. CDR3 in amino acids: CASRNTLNEQFF. The CDR3 DNA reads as TGTGCCAGCAGAAACACTCTCAATGAGCAGTTCTTC. The chain joins TRBV6-2 or TRBV6-3 to TRBJ2-1; D remains ambiguous. CDR3 length equals 12 residues. Germline V gene sequence: CDR1 MNHEY, CDR2 SVGEGT. The V and J ends lost 6 bases and 6 bases respectively, with 9 bases between them.

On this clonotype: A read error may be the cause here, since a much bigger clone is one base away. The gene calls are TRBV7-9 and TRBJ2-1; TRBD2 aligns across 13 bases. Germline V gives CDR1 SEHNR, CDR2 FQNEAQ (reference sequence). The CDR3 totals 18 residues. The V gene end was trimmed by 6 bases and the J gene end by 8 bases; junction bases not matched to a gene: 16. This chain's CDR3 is CASRHRTSGRVLFDEQFF. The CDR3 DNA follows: TGTGCCAGCAGGCACAGGACTAGCGGGAGAGTCCTTTTCGATGAGCAGTTCTTC.

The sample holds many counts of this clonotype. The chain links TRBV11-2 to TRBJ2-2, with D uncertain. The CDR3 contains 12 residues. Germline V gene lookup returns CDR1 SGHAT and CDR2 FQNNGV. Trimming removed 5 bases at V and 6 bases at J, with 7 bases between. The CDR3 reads CASSISPGELFF. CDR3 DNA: TGTGCCAGCAGCATTTCACCCGGGGAGCTGTTTTTT.

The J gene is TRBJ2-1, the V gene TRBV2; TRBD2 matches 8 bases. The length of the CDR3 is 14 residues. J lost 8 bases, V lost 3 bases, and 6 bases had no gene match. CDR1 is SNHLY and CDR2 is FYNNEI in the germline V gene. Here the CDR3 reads CASSEGSGDDEQFF. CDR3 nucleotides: TGTGCCAGCAGTGAGGGTAGCGGGGATGATGAGCAGTTCTTC.

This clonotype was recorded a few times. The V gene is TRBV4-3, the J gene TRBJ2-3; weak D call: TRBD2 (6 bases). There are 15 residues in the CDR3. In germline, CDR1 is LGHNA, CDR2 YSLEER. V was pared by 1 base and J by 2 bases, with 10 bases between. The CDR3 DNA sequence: TGCGCCAGCAGCCAAGGTCCGGGGGACACAGATACGCAGTATTTT. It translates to CASSQGPGDTDTQYF.

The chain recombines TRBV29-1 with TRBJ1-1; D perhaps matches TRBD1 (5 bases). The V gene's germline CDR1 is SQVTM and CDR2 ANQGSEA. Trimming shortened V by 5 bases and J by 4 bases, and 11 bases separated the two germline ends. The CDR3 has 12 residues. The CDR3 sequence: CSVIAGVTEAFF. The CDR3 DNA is TGCAGCGTTATCGCGGGGGTCACTGAAGCTTTCTTT.

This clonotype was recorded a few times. The CDR3 DNA is TGCGCCAGCAGCCAAAGGGGGATGGGCGAGCAGTTCTTC. Its protein product is CASSQRGMGEQFF. This rearrangement joins TRBV4-3 to TRBJ2-1, with D perhaps matching TRBD1 (6 bases). Per the germline V gene, CDR1 is LGHNA and CDR2 is YSLEER. The length of the CDR3 is 13 residues. The V and J ends lost 2 bases and 10 bases respectively, with 12 bases between them.

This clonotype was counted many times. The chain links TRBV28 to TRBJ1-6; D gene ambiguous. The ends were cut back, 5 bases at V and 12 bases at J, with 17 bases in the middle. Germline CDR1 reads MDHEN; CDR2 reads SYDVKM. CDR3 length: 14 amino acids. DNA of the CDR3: TGTGCCAGCAGTCACCTCGGGGAGCCGTTACCCCTCCACTTT. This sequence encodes CASSHLGEPLPLHF. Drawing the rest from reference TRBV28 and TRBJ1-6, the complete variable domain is DVKVTQSSRYLVKRTGEKVFLECVQDMDHENMFWYRQDPGLGLRLIYFSYDVKMKEKGDIPEGYSVSREKKERFSLILESASTNQTSMYLCASSHLGEPLPLHFGNGTRLTVT.

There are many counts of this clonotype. The CDR3 DNA follows: TGTGCCAGCAGTCTCGGGACTAGCGGGACCCTCCAAGAGACCCAGTACTTC. The encoded protein is CASSLGTSGTLQETQYF. The rearrangement joins TRBV28 to TRBJ2-5; 13 nucleotides align to TRBD2. Germline V gene lookup returns CDR1 MDHEN and CDR2 SYDVKM. CDR3 size: 17 residues. V was clipped by 5 bases and J by 1 base; unmatched bases: 7.

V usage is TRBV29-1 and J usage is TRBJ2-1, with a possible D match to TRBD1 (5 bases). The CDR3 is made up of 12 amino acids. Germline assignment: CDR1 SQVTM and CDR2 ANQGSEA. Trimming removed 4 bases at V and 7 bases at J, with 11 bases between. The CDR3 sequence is CSVVLRANEQFF. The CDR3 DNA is TGCAGCGTTGTCCTCAGGGCTAATGAGCAGTTCTTC.